The present TCR beta chain was sequenced within a study of cytomegalovirus exposure and HLA in healthy donors. Study-level results: Among the sequence variants, a highly shared cluster was likely an artifact of sequencing. The analysis excluded some indistinguishable V segments, including TRBV6-2 and TRBV6-3.

Remarks on this clone: The antigen is unknown.

The germline V gene encodes CDR1 MDHEN and CDR2 SYDVKM. This CDR3 contains 12 residues. V dropped 2 bases and J dropped 4 bases, with 5 bases sitting between them. This PCR relied on a set of 60 Vbeta primers and 13 Jbeta primers. In the original workflow: In a later analysis, some 11 million of 60 million to 80 million unique beta chains occurred in at least two donors. TCRdb keeps only in-frame clones here, not all; method: immunoSEQ multiplex PCR. That table furnishes V, J and clone size, whereas the DNA furnished D and trimming. The sample includes under 200,000 clones, roughly four fifths of them seen just once.

The source material was PBMCs. The clonotype was recovered from a woman aged 18-29 years in good health and CMV-seronegative. The rearrangement uses TRBV28 and TRBJ1-2; D gene uncertain. CDR3 DNA: TGTGCCAGCAGTTTAGCTAGCTATGGCTACACCTTC. This sequence encodes CASSLASYGYTF.